This entry lists 27 T cell receptor beta chains sequenced from one sample in a study of blood T cells in healthy people across ages. A second 7 to 11 cycle PCR used barcoded and J-beta primers. TCRdb reanalysed the 5' RACE reads using MiXCR and keeps one entry per CDR3 protein. The data contain 800,000 or so distinct CDR3 sequences, 20% to 30% of them singletons. These data also featured in a second study, about T cells of mothers and their children.

Sequenced input: blood. The receptors were sampled from a boy under 18 in good health.

The rearrangement joins TRBV9 to TRBJ1-2; D is possibly TRBD1 (6 bases). The CDR3 extends over 15 amino acids. Trimming took 0 bases from V and 6 from J, leaving 15 bases between them. Germline V gene data show CDR1 as SGDLS and CDR2 as YYNGEE. The CDR3: CASSVAGSGEDGYTF. The CDR3 DNA sequence: TGTGCCAGCAGCGTAGCCGGGTCAGGGGAGGATGGCTACACCTTC.

This clonotype was counted only a few times. The chain has TRBV24-1 and TRBJ1-5, with 7 bases matching TRBD1. The germline CDR1 and CDR2 sequences are KGHDR and SFDVKD. This CDR3 has 17 residues. With 5 bases clipped from V and 2 bases from J, the junction kept 11 bases outside the gene matches. The CDR3 is CATSAPDRAGGNQPQHF. CDR3 bases: TGTGCCACCAGTGCCCCTGACAGGGCCGGGGGCAATCAGCCCCAGCATTTT.

The gene calls are TRBV28 and TRBJ2-1; TRBD1 matches 12 bases. Per germline, CDR1 MDHEN and CDR2 SYDVKM. V lost 3 bases and J lost 7; bases outside the gene matches: 7. The CDR3 loop spans 16 amino acids. The CDR3 DNA reads as TGTGCCAGCAGTTTTGGGGGGGGACAGGGGGCAAATGAGCAGTTCTTC. Translating it yields CASSFGGGQGANEQFF.

V is TRBV2 and J is TRBJ2-3, with D perhaps TRBD1 or TRBD2 (7 bases each). Germline CDR1 is SNHLY and CDR2 is FYNNEI. This CDR3 spans 17 amino acids. V dropped 4 bases and J dropped 1 base, with 18 bases sitting between them. The CDR3 loop reads CASSASGGGARTDTQYF. The CDR3 nucleotides are TGTGCCAGCAGTGCTTCAGGGGGGGGAGCCCGCACAGATACGCAGTATTTT.

In its sample, this clonotype was seen a few times. This chain uses TRBV6-5 with TRBJ1-3, with D perhaps TRBD1 (6 bases). CDR1 is MNHEY and CDR2 is SVGAGI in the germline V gene. This CDR3 is built from 16 residues. The ends were cut back, 3 bases at V and 0 bases at J, with 12 bases in the middle. The CDR3 spells CASSYLRQVSGNTIYF. In nucleotides, the CDR3 is TGTGCCAGCAGTTATCTGAGACAGGTCTCTGGAAACACCATATATTTT.

This chain uses TRBV20-1 with TRBJ1-4; the D gene is possibly TRBD1 (5 bases). CDR1 DFQATT and CDR2 SNEGSKA come from the germline V gene (reference sequence). CDR3 length: 17 amino acids. The V gene lost 3 bases and the J gene lost 0 bases, with 17 bases spanning the gap. The CDR3 sequence: CSARAVTGAATNEKLFF. CDR3 bases: TGCAGTGCTAGGGCCGTCACAGGAGCTGCAACTAATGAAAAACTGTTTTTT.

This clonotype was seen a few times. The chain is built from TRBV6-1 and TRBJ1-2; D is perhaps TRBD1 (5 bases). Germline CDR1 MNHNS, CDR2 SASEGT. Between the trimmed V and J ends, which lost 5 bases and 8 bases, there was a span of 15 bases. The CDR3 is made up of 13 amino acids. CDR3 nucleotide sequence: TGTGCCAGCAGTTCTAACCGGGGCTCAGGCTACACCTTC. The encoded protein is CASSSNRGSGYTF.

To note about this clonotype: The junction shows a germline mismatch at one end, possibly a read error. CDR3 bases: TGTGCCAGCAGTTACAGGAGCTATGATTCACCCCTCCACTTT. This sequence encodes CASSYRSYDSPLHF. The rearrangement links TRBV12-3 or TRBV12-4 to TRBJ1-6; possible D gene TRBD1, 5 bases. The CDR3 totals 14 residues.

This clonotype was seen a few times. This chain connects TRBV28 to TRBJ1-4; 10 nucleotides align to TRBD1. The CDR3 loop spans 12 amino acids. V lost 8 bases, J lost 7 bases, and 1 base stayed unmatched. Germline V lookup: CDR1 MDHEN, CDR2 SYDVKM. DNA of the CDR3: TGTGCCAGCGGGACAGGGGTTGAAAAACTGTTTTTT. Translating gives CASGTGVEKLFF.

The chain employs TRBV4-3 and TRBJ2-7; the match to TRBD2 covers 9 bases. This CDR3 has 17 residues. Unmatched junction bases numbered 10, after V lost 0 bases and J lost 4 bases. Looked up from germline, CDR1 is LGHNA and CDR2 is YSLEER. The CDR3 sequence: CASSQDLAGELTYEQYF. In DNA form, the CDR3 reads TGCGCCAGCAGCCAAGATTTAGCGGGAGAGTTAACTTACGAGCAGTACTTC.

Only a few counts were recorded for this clonotype. The rearrangement uses TRBV5-1 and TRBJ1-2; 7 bases are shared with TRBD1. Unmatched junction bases numbered 13, after V lost 7 bases and J lost 4 bases. Looked up from germline, CDR1 is SGHRS and CDR2 is YFSETQ. The CDR3 is 15 amino acids. This CDR3 reads CASGDSSAGGYGYTF. The CDR3 bases are TGCGCCAGCGGGGACAGTTCGGCAGGAGGCTATGGCTACACCTTC.

The table lists this clonotype with a few counts. The chain links TRBV29-1 to TRBJ2-5; D gene ambiguous. With 1 base removed from V and 3 bases from J, the gap between germline ends came to 12 bases. The CDR3 sequence is 14 residues long. Germline CDR1 reads SQVTM; CDR2 reads ANQGSEA. CDR3 DNA: TGCAGCGTTGAAGTGGGCGCTAGGGAAGAGACCCAGTACTTC. Translating it yields CSVEVGAREETQYF.

This clonotype was seen only a few times. The rearrangement links TRBV11-2 to TRBJ2-4, with D possibly being TRBD1 or TRBD2 (5 bases each). In germline, CDR1 is SGHAT, CDR2 FQNNGV. The ends were cut back, 5 bases at V and 0 bases at J, with 11 bases in the middle. This CDR3 is built from 15 residues. In nucleotides, the CDR3 is TGTGCCAGCAGCATCGGGACGGTAGCCAAAAACATTCAGTACTTC. Its translation is CASSIGTVAKNIQYF.

There are many counts of this clonotype. CDR3 sequence: CASSLTGGGNIQYF. As DNA, the CDR3 is TGTGCCAGCAGTTTGACAGGGGGAGGGAACATTCAGTACTTC. The V and J genes are TRBV28 and TRBJ2-4; TRBD1 matches 9 bases. The J segment lost 7 bases and the V segment lost 3 bases, leaving 4 bases of the junction unmatched. The CDR3 totals 14 residues. Germline assignment: CDR1 MDHEN and CDR2 SYDVKM.

The genes are TRBV20-1 and TRBJ2-5; 8 nucleotides align to TRBD2. The CDR3 spans 16 residues. V lost 0 bases to trimming and J lost 4 bases; unmatched junction nucleotides: 10. The germline V gene has CDR1 DFQATT and CDR2 SNEGSKA (reference sequence). CDR3 amino acids: CSARDLGLAGGETQYF. CDR3 coding DNA: TGCAGTGCTAGAGATCTAGGTCTAGCGGGTGGAGAGACCCAGTACTTC.

The V gene is TRBV2, the J gene TRBJ1-5, with D tentatively TRBD1 (5 bases). The V gene's germline CDR1 is SNHLY and CDR2 FYNNEI. The CDR3 runs to 15 residues. Trimming removed 6 bases from V and 6 bases from J, with 18 bases in between. CDR3 sequence (DNA): TGTGCCAGCAGGGCAGACAGAGTAGAGGGTCAGCCCCAGCATTTT. Its protein is CASRADRVEGQPQHF.

The gene calls are TRBV5-1 and TRBJ2-3; 12 nucleotides align to TRBD2. J lost 2 bases, V lost 0 bases, and 10 bases had no gene match. The CDR3 has 19 residues. Per germline, CDR1 SGHRS and CDR2 YFSETQ. The CDR3 region has the DNA TGCGCCAGCAGCTTGGGACTAGCGGGGGCCTCGGAGGCCACAGATACGCAGTATTTT. This translates into CASSLGLAGASEATDTQYF.

This chain links TRBV28 with TRBJ2-1; D might be TRBD2 (6 bases). The CDR3 sequence is 13 residues long. V was clipped by 6 bases and J by 7 bases, with 13 bases between them. Germline values: CDR1 MDHEN, CDR2 SYDVKM. The CDR3 loop is CASRDGSMNEQFF. CDR3 DNA sequence: TGTGCCAGCAGAGACGGGAGTATGAATGAGCAGTTCTTC.

This clonotype was observed a handful of times. This chain connects TRBV3-1 to TRBJ2-6; tentative D call: TRBD1 (5 bases). V lost 1 base and J lost 0, with 7 bases in between. CDR3 length equals 16 residues. CDR1 and CDR2 (germline): LGHDT, YNNKEL (reference sequence). The CDR3 nucleotides read TGTGCCAGCAGCCAAGGACAGCCCTCTGGGGCCAACGTCCTGACTTTC. Translation gives CASSQGQPSGANVLTF.

This sequence joins TRBV24-1 and TRBJ1-5; TRBD1 matches 9 bases. The CDR3 runs to 17 residues. Looked up from germline, CDR1 is KGHDR and CDR2 is SFDVKD. The V segment lost 4 bases and the J segment 6 bases; nucleotides outside the gene matches: 12. The CDR3 region is CATSDDRGFGDSQPQHF. For the CDR3, the DNA is TGTGCCACCAGTGACGACAGGGGGTTTGGGGATTCTCAGCCCCAGCATTTT.

The chain couples TRBV2 to TRBJ2-5; 7 bases fit TRBD1. The J call may be mistaken, given a closer DNA end match to TRBJ2-7. CDR1 and CDR2 (germline): SNHLY, FYNNEI. CDR3 length equals 15 residues. This CDR3 reads CASRRQTGLNYEQYF. As DNA, the CDR3 is TGTGCCAGCAGAAGACAGACAGGGTTGAACTACGAGCAGTACTTC.

The chain links TRBV10-3 to TRBJ2-5; TRBD2 matches 8 bases. The junction had 7 bases not matched to a gene; V was cut back by 2 bases and J by 5 bases. Germline V lookup: CDR1 ENHRY, CDR2 SYGVKD. This CDR3 has 15 residues. The CDR3 spells CAISEQDTGGETQYF. The CDR3 DNA is TGTGCCATCAGTGAGCAGGACACGGGGGGGGAGACCCAGTACTTC.

This chain joins TRBV4-1 and TRBJ2-7, with 11 bases fitting TRBD1. Germline lookup yields CDR1 MGHRA and CDR2 YSYEKL. J was trimmed by 5 bases and V by 5 bases; bases with no gene match: 8. This CDR3 is 15 amino acids long. CDR3 sequence: CASSTGDRGYHEQYF. CDR3 bases: TGCGCCAGCAGCACGGGGGACAGGGGGTATCACGAGCAGTACTTC.

The sample holds many counts of this clonotype. The gene calls are TRBV14 and TRBJ2-3; D is possibly TRBD2 (6 bases). V was clipped by 0 bases and J by 2 bases, with 12 bases between them. Germline V CDR1 and CDR2: SGHDN, FVKESK. The length of the CDR3 is 16 residues. This chain's CDR3 is CASSQDLGLLTDTQYF. As DNA, the CDR3 is TGTGCCAGCAGCCAAGACCTGGGACTTCTCACAGATACGCAGTATTTT.

This clonotype was counted between two and nine times. The V call is TRBV20-1, the J call TRBJ1-4; D possibly corresponds to TRBD1 (5 bases). The V end was cut by 0 bases, the J end by 6 bases, with 17 bases between. From germline, CDR1 is DFQATT and CDR2 SNEGSKA (reference sequence). The CDR3 runs to 16 residues. The CDR3 here is CSARDWAGPSYEKLFF. CDR3 DNA: TGCAGTGCTAGAGATTGGGCGGGACCTTCCTATGAAAAACTGTTTTTT.

This clonotype was counted only a few times. The gene calls are TRBV14 and TRBJ1-1, with 7 positions matching TRBD1. The V and J ends lost 4 bases and 0 bases, in that order; junction bases with no gene match: 5. Per the germline V gene, CDR1 is SGHDN and CDR2 is FVKESK. This CDR3 is built from 15 residues. The CDR3 region has the DNA TGTGCCAGCAGCCGCCAGGGACAGTTGAACACTGAAGCTTTCTTT. Translating it yields CASSRQGQLNTEAFF.

The V call is TRBV7-9, the J call TRBJ1-2; D is unresolved. This CDR3 spans 10 amino acids. Trimming took 5 bases from V and 6 from J, leaving 4 bases between them. Germline V gives CDR1 SEHNR, CDR2 FQNEAQ (reference sequence). CDR3 bases: TGTGCCAGCAGCCTTGATGGCTACACCTTC. Encoded protein: CASSLDGYTF.